This entry lists 30 T cell receptor beta chains sequenced from one sample in a study of T cell responses to AZD1222 COVID-19 vaccine. The method was immunoSEQ multiplex PCR; TCRdb's version includes in-frame clones alone and lacks a portion of them. This sample yields 54,000 or so clones, of which approximately 80% are seen a single time; approximately 5.2% belongs to the top ten. The sequences come from peripheral blood, collected 28 days after the second AZD1222 dose. All receptors derive from an adult who received the AZD1222 COVID-19 vaccine.

The rearrangement joins TRBV5-1 to TRBJ1-2; the D gene is possibly TRBD1 (6 bases). Germline-derived CDR1 and CDR2 are SGHRS and YFSETQ. V lost 3 bases and J 2 bases, leaving 11 bases between the germline ends. CDR3 size: 14 residues. DNA for the CDR3: TGCGCCAGCAGCTCCGGGACAAGAAACTATGGCTACACCTTC. It translates to CASSSGTRNYGYTF. Full variable domain (missing parts from reference TRBV5-1 and TRBJ1-2): KAGVTQTPRYLIKTRGQQVTLSCSPISGHRSVSWYQQTPGQGLQFLFEYFSETQRNKGNFPGRFSGRQFSNSRSEMNVSTLELGDSALYLCASSSGTRNYGYTFGSGTRLTVV.

This clone has more than one count but fewer than ten. The genes are TRBV24-1 and TRBJ2-5; D perhaps matches TRBD2 (5 bases). Germline-derived CDR1 and CDR2 are KGHDR and SFDVKD. Deletions cut 9 bases from V and 3 bases from J, with 13 bases between. The CDR3 length is 13 residues. The CDR3 sequence: CATAASGKETQYF. The DNA for the CDR3 is TGTGCCACCGCTGCCAGCGGCAAAGAGACCCAGTACTTC.

The rearrangement uses TRBV10-3 and TRBJ1-1, with a weak D call TRBD1 (6 bases). CDR3 length: 13 residues. V lost 10 bases and J lost 6, with 18 bases in between. From germline, CDR1 is ENHRY and CDR2 SYGVKD. The CDR3, as DNA: TGTGCCACCGGGGGCAGTTCGGGAGCTGAAGCTTTCTTT. Protein product: CATGGSSGAEAFF.

The V gene is TRBV6-2 or TRBV6-3, the J gene TRBJ1-6, with D hard to call. The ends were cut back, 3 bases at V and 6 bases at J, with 9 bases in the middle. The V gene's germline CDR1 is MNHEY and CDR2 SVGEGT. The CDR3 contains 14 residues. CDR3 bases: TGTGCCAGCAGTTATTCTGCACGTAATTCACCCCTCCACTTT. This gives the protein CASSYSARNSPLHF.

The chain uses TRBV6-1 and TRBJ1-2, with TRBD1 identical over 7 bases. The trim removed 3 bases at V and 7 bases at J, leaving 11 bases unmatched. This CDR3 region has 15 residues. Germline V gene lookup returns CDR1 MNHNS and CDR2 SASEGT. The CDR3 coding sequence is TGTGCCAGCAGTGACATAGCCAGGGGGGCGGTTGGCTACACCTTC. Translation: CASSDIARGAVGYTF.

The genes are TRBV29-1 and TRBJ1-1; 10 bases are a match to TRBD1. CDR1 SQVTM and CDR2 ANQGSEA come from the germline V gene. This CDR3 region has 16 residues. The trim removed 3 bases at V and 0 bases at J, leaving 7 bases unmatched. CDR3 sequence: CSVEPGQGQMNTEAFF. CDR3 bases: TGCAGCGTTGAGCCGGGACAGGGGCAAATGAACACTGAAGCTTTCTTT.

V usage is TRBV11-1 and J usage is TRBJ2-5; unclear D gene. V lost 1 base to trimming and J lost 7 bases, with 7 bases between them. Germline CDR1 is SGHAT and CDR2 is FQDESV (reference sequence). The CDR3 sequence is 12 residues long. CDR3 region: CASSLDLGTQYF. CDR3 nucleotide sequence: TGTGCCAGCAGCTTAGACTTGGGGACCCAGTACTTC.

The chain uses TRBV10-3 and TRBJ1-2; the D gene is possibly TRBD1 (6 bases). The CDR3 runs to 15 residues. Trimming shortened V by 0 bases and J by 1 base, and 9 bases separated the two germline ends. Germline values: CDR1 ENHRY, CDR2 SYGVKD. CDR3 sequence reads: CAISESLDSNYGYTF. CDR3 sequence (DNA): TGTGCCATCAGTGAGTCCTTGGACAGTAACTATGGCTACACCTTC.

Here the CDR3 reads CASSLRGTDTQYF. In DNA, the CDR3 is TGTGCCAGCAGCTTGCGGGGCACAGATACGCAGTATTTT. This chain uses TRBV5-8 with TRBJ2-3; D is uncertain. Germline V CDR1 and CDR2: SGHTS, YDEGEE. This CDR3 region has 13 residues. The V end was cut by 1 base, the J end by 1 base, with 4 bases between. Using reference TRBV5-8 and TRBJ2-3 for the parts outside the CDR3, the full variable domain is EAGVTQSPTHLIKTRGQQATLRCSPISGHTSVYWYQQALGLGLQFLLWYDEGEERNRGNFPPRFSGRQFPNYSSELNVNALELEDSALYLCASSLRGTDTQYFGPGTRLTVL.

The chain combines TRBV7-8 with TRBJ2-2; 11 bases match TRBD1. V dropped 5 bases and J dropped 4; count of bases not matched to a gene: 9. Germline CDR1 is SGHVS and CDR2 is FQNEAQ. The CDR3 spans 17 residues. CDR3 in DNA: TGTGCCAGCAGCCGGACAGGGGGCTACATACCCACCGGGGAGCTGTTTTTT. It encodes CASSRTGGYIPTGELFF.

About this clone itself: One end of the junction is discordant with germline, which a read error may explain. This chain uses TRBV7-2 with TRBJ2-5, with D possibly TRBD2 on 5 matching bases. Germline V gene lookup returns CDR1 SGHTA and CDR2 FQGNSA. There are 13 residues in the CDR3. In DNA form, the CDR3 reads TGTGCCAGCAGCGTAGCGTATCAAGAGACCCAGTACTTC. Translated, it gives CASSVAYQETQYF.

This clone was recorded a few times. The genes are TRBV19 and TRBJ1-1, with D possibly being TRBD1 (5 bases). The V gene lost 7 bases and the J gene lost 10 bases, with 16 bases spanning the gap. This CDR3 has 12 amino acids. The germline V gene encodes CDR1 LNHDA and CDR2 SQIVND (reference sequence). The CDR3: CASTLTQGAAFF. The CDR3 region has the DNA TGTGCCAGTACCCTGACCCAGGGTGCAGCTTTCTTT.

The chain uses TRBV6-1 and TRBJ2-3; 10 bases line up with TRBD1. Germline trimming cut 4 bases from V and 5 bases from J; bases unmatched to any gene: 9. CDR1 and CDR2 from the germline V gene are MNHNS and SASEGT. This CDR3 is 16 amino acids long. In nucleotides, the CDR3 is TGTGCCAGCAGTGCCCGGACAGGGGGAGGTGGAGATACGCAGTATTTT. Protein sequence: CASSARTGGGGDTQYF.

The J gene is TRBJ2-1, the V gene TRBV6-6; D is unresolved. Germline CDR1 and CDR2: MNHNY and SVGAGI (reference sequence). The CDR3 has 16 amino acids. The germline V and J ends were trimmed by 7 bases and 4 bases, with 20 bases remaining between them. The CDR3 protein is CASIDSPGANYNEQFF. DNA of the CDR3: TGTGCCAGCATCGATTCACCTGGTGCAAATTACAATGAGCAGTTCTTC.

The J gene is TRBJ2-7, the V gene TRBV28, with 10 bases matching TRBD1. This CDR3 has 14 amino acids. The V segment lost 6 bases and the J segment 6 bases; nucleotides outside the gene matches: 8. From germline, CDR1 is MDHEN and CDR2 SYDVKM. Here the CDR3 DNA reads TGTGCCAGCAGGACCGGGACAGGGGTCTCCGAGCAGTACTTC. It encodes CASRTGTGVSEQYF.

This chain links TRBV5-4 with TRBJ1-5; D remains ambiguous. Germline loops: CDR1 SGHNT, CDR2 YYREEE (reference sequence). This CDR3 region has 14 residues. V shed 0 bases and J shed 5 bases, with 9 bases lying between them. Here the CDR3 reads CASSLAGKDQPQHF. The CDR3 DNA follows: TGTGCCAGCAGCTTGGCCGGGAAGGATCAGCCCCAGCATTTT.

The chain joins TRBV5-4 to TRBJ2-1; D ambiguous. The CDR3 sequence is 15 residues long. V lost 0 bases and J lost 2, with 9 bases in between. CDR1 is SGHNT and CDR2 is YYREEE in the germline V gene (reference sequence). Here the CDR3 reads CASSLAVGTYNEQFF. The CDR3 region has the DNA TGTGCCAGCAGCTTGGCCGTTGGGACCTACAATGAGCAGTTCTTC. Filled out from reference TRBV5-4 and TRBJ2-1, the complete variable domain reads ETGVTQSPTHLIKTRGQQVTLRCSSQSGHNTVSWYQQALGQGPQFIFQYYREEENGRGNFPPRFSGLQFPNYSSELNVNALELDDSALYLCASSLAVGTYNEQFFGPGTRLTVL.

This chain joins TRBV19 and TRBJ2-1, with D possibly being TRBD1 (5 bases). The CDR3 has 13 residues. The V end was cut by 3 bases, the J end by 4 bases, with 7 bases between. Germline lookup yields CDR1 LNHDA and CDR2 SQIVND (reference sequence). The CDR3 spells CASSITGYNEQFF. The CDR3 bases are TGTGCCAGTAGTATCACAGGTTACAATGAGCAGTTCTTC.

The genes are TRBV18 and TRBJ1-5; 9 nucleotides agree with TRBD1. The CDR3 is 16 amino acids. Germline CDR1 is KGHSH and CDR2 is LQKENI. The trim removed 4 bases at V and 4 bases at J, leaving 8 bases unmatched. CDR3 in amino acids: CASSRTGTGPNQPQHF. DNA for the CDR3: TGTGCCAGCTCACGTACCGGGACAGGGCCTAATCAGCCCCAGCATTTT.

This chain joins TRBV28 and TRBJ1-3; weak D call: TRBD1 (6 bases). Between the trimmed V and J ends, which lost 10 bases and 0 bases, there was a span of 16 bases. Germline CDR1 is MDHEN and CDR2 is SYDVKM. CDR3 size: 15 residues. This CDR3 is CAISEGGNSGNTIYF. In DNA form, the CDR3 reads TGTGCCATTTCGGAGGGGGGTAACTCTGGAAACACCATATATTTT.

The V call is TRBV20-1, the J call TRBJ1-6, with D maybe TRBD1 (5 bases). CDR1 and CDR2 from the germline V gene are DFQATT and SNEGSKA (reference sequence). Between the trimmed V and J ends, which lost 3 bases and 10 bases, there was a span of 13 bases. CDR3 length: 13 amino acids. For the CDR3, the DNA is TGCAGTGCTAGTGGTAGGGGTGGATCACCCCTCCACTTT. Its translation is CSASGRGGSPLHF.

The V call is TRBV6-4, the J call TRBJ1-4; possibly TRBD1 for D (5 bases). Germline lookup yields CDR1 MRHNA and CDR2 SNTAGT. V shed 11 bases and J shed 7 bases, with 20 bases lying between them. The CDR3 runs 14 residues. This chain's CDR3 is CAGGGARGGEKLFF. The CDR3 nucleotides read TGTGCCGGCGGAGGGGCGAGGGGTGGTGAAAAACTGTTTTTT.

The chain combines TRBV4-2 with TRBJ2-3; TRBD2 matches at 12 bases. The V and J ends lost 1 base and 4 bases, in that order; junction bases with no gene match: 6. From germline, CDR1 is LGHNA and CDR2 YNFKEQ. There are 17 residues in the CDR3. In DNA form, the CDR3 reads TGTGCCAGCAGCCAAGCCCGAACTAGCGGGGGGTCAGATACGCAGTATTTT. As protein: CASSQARTSGGSDTQYF.

The CDR3 DNA is TGTGCCAGTTCCACTAGCGGTAGCACAGATACGCAGTATTTT. It codes for CASSTSGSTDTQYF. V is TRBV19 and J is TRBJ2-3; 8 bases align to TRBD2. The CDR3 contains 14 residues. Losses at the gene ends were 8 bases for V and 0 bases for J; bases not matched to a gene: 4. The germline V gene has CDR1 LNHDA and CDR2 SQIVND (reference sequence). Based on the CDR3 plus reference TRBV19 and TRBJ2-3, the full variable domain is DGGITQSPKYLFRKEGQNVTLSCEQNLNHDAMYWYRQDPGQGLRLIYYSQIVNDFQKGDIAEGYSVSREKKESFPLTVTSAQKNPTAFYLCASSTSGSTDTQYFGPGTRLTVL.

The rearrangement links TRBV13 to TRBJ2-1; 9 nucleotides agree with TRBD2. The V segment lost 7 bases and the J segment 4 bases; nucleotides outside the gene matches: 11. From germline, CDR1 is PRHDT and CDR2 FYEKMQ (reference sequence). This CDR3 comprises 16 residues. The chain's CDR3 is CASTQGLAGLYNEQFF. The CDR3 DNA sequence: TGTGCCAGCACCCAAGGGCTAGCGGGACTGTACAATGAGCAGTTCTTC.

For this clone: Other DNA sequences from this sample encode an identical CDR3 as well. The CDR3 loop reads CASSSNYEQYV. CDR3 bases: TGTGCCAGCAGTTCCAACTACGAGCAGTACGTC. The rearrangement joins TRBV28 to TRBJ2-7; D is unclear. This CDR3 has 11 amino acids. V lost 4 bases to trimming and J lost 3 bases, with 4 bases between them. Germline V gene lookup returns CDR1 MDHEN and CDR2 SYDVKM.

The chain joins TRBV18 to TRBJ1-4, with 8 bases identical to TRBD1. V shed 3 bases, J shed 4 bases, and the junction held 4 bases outside the gene matches. This CDR3 comprises 15 residues. Germline V gives CDR1 KGHSH, CDR2 LQKENI. The CDR3 nucleotides are TGTGCCAGCTCACCGGAGGGACAGGTTAATGAAAAACTGTTTTTT. It specifies CASSPEGQVNEKLFF.

This rearrangement joins TRBV28 to TRBJ1-2, with D uncertain. The germline V gene has CDR1 MDHEN and CDR2 SYDVKM. V lost 2 bases to trimming and J lost 2 bases, with 9 bases between them. This CDR3 spans 14 amino acids. For the CDR3, the DNA is TGTGCCAGCAGTTTAGCCGTAGGAAACTATGGCTACACCTTC. Translation gives CASSLAVGNYGYTF.

The genes are TRBV6-6 and TRBJ1-6, with TRBD1 matching over 7 bases. J was trimmed by 9 bases and V by 0 bases; bases with no gene match: 5. The CDR3 is 15 amino acids. Germline V gene data show CDR1 as MNHNY and CDR2 as SVGAGI (reference sequence). Here the CDR3 reads CASSYSDRESSPLHF. The CDR3 DNA reads as TGTGCCAGCAGTTACTCAGACAGGGAGTCTTCACCCCTCCACTTT.

This chain links TRBV11-2 with TRBJ1-1; D is perhaps TRBD1 (5 bases). Germline V gives CDR1 SGHAT, CDR2 FQNNGV. CDR3 length: 18 residues. The V end lost 4 bases, the J end lost 0 bases, and 21 bases lay between the germline ends. The DNA for the CDR3 is TGTGCCAGCAGCTCCATAAAACGTACAGGTTTCATGAACACTGAAGCTTTCTTT. Translating gives CASSSIKRTGFMNTEAFF.